What follows are 26 T cell receptor beta chains derived from one specimen sequenced in a study of T cell repertoires in cytomegalovirus infection. One entry per CDR3 protein, called by TCRdb with MiXCR from the reads. Of around 530,000 distinct CDR3 sequences listed, around a quarter were seen once; the top ten hold about 13%. The sample comprised PBMCs. Source of these receptors: a human donor in good health (CMV status not recorded). Some clones in this sample may be carry-over from other donors' samples.

The table lists this clonotype with many counts. The CDR3 protein is CASSTYRGPDTGELFF. As DNA, the CDR3 is TGTGCCAGCAGCACCTACAGGGGGCCGGACACCGGGGAGCTGTTTTTT. The chain carries TRBV7-2 and TRBJ2-2, with TRBD1 matching over 9 bases. Germline values: CDR1 SGHTA, CDR2 FQGNSA. After removal of 5 bases from V and 3 bases from J, the junction contained 7 bases not matched to a gene. The CDR3 is 16 amino acids.

This clonotype came up many times. The chain has TRBV12-3 or TRBV12-4 and TRBJ1-5; D might be TRBD1 (5 bases). V was cut by 6 bases and J by 7 bases, with 25 bases left in between. The CDR3 runs to 17 residues. CDR3 residues: CASSSSRGSGLGQPQHF. The CDR3 coding sequence is TGTGCCAGCAGCTCTTCTCGAGGGTCGGGGCTGGGACAGCCCCAGCATTTT.

This clonotype came up a few times. The chain recombines TRBV2 with TRBJ1-2, with no clear D. Trimming cost V 8 bases and J 1 base, with 11 bases left between them. The length of the CDR3 is 13 residues. Germline assignment: CDR1 SNHLY and CDR2 FYNNEI. The CDR3 DNA sequence: TGTGCCAGCGGCTCGTGGGTTAACTATGGCTACACCTTC. Its translation is CASGSWVNYGYTF.

The chain has TRBV28 and TRBJ1-2, with D perhaps TRBD1 (6 bases). CDR3 length: 15 amino acids. V was shortened by 2 bases and J by 2 bases, with 12 bases between the two germline ends. CDR1 MDHEN and CDR2 SYDVKM come from the germline V gene. The CDR3 nucleotides read TGTGCCAGCAGTTTACCGGGACACCCGAACTATGGCTACACCTTC. It translates to CASSLPGHPNYGYTF.

This chain connects TRBV2 to TRBJ1-4, with 9 nucleotides matching TRBD1. V lost 4 bases, J lost 3 bases, and 3 bases stayed unmatched. The CDR3 length is 15 residues. Germline V gene sequence: CDR1 SNHLY, CDR2 FYNNEI. The CDR3 DNA reads TGTGCCAGCAGTGTCGACAGGGGGTCTAATGAAAAACTGTTTTTT. This sequence encodes CASSVDRGSNEKLFF.

This clonotype was counted at least ten times. The chain combines TRBV7-9 with TRBJ1-1; D may be TRBD1 (5 bases). The CDR3 consists of 16 residues. Trimming shortened V by 5 bases and J by 1 base, and 17 bases separated the two germline ends. Germline CDR1 and CDR2: SEHNR and FQNEAQ (reference sequence). As DNA, the CDR3 is TGTGCCAGCAGCCATCGGGTGGGGACTGCGAACACTGAAGCTTTCTTT. This gives the protein CASSHRVGTANTEAFF.

CDR3 sequence reads: CATFLAGESPSYEQYF. In nucleotides, the CDR3 is TGTGCCACCTTCCTAGCGGGAGAATCCCCATCCTACGAGCAGTACTTC. This chain connects TRBV7-9 to TRBJ2-7, with 10 bases that match TRBD2. This CDR3 contains 16 residues. The V gene's germline CDR1 is SEHNR and CDR2 FQNEAQ (reference sequence). Germline trimming cut 10 bases from V and 1 base from J; bases unmatched to any gene: 13.

The chain has TRBV28 and TRBJ2-6; possibly TRBD2 for D (6 bases). The CDR3 extends over 16 amino acids. V lost 10 bases to trimming and J lost 0 bases, with 16 bases between them. Germline assignment: CDR1 MDHEN and CDR2 SYDVKM. The CDR3 DNA follows: TGTGCCATCCCGGGGGAGATGGGCTCTGGGGCCAACGTCCTGACTTTC. The encoded protein is CAIPGEMGSGANVLTF.

The J gene is TRBJ1-5, the V gene TRBV6-2 or TRBV6-3; D remains unclear. The CDR3 has 16 amino acids. CDR1 and CDR2 from the germline V gene are MNHEY and SVGEGT. V was shortened by 2 bases and J by 3 bases, with 14 bases between the two germline ends. The CDR3 region has the DNA TGTGCCAGCAGTTACGGCGTCGGGAACCCCAATCAGCCCCAGCATTTT. Its protein product is CASSYGVGNPNQPQHF.

The chain is built from TRBV12-3 or TRBV12-4 and TRBJ2-2, with D possibly TRBD1 on 6 matching bases. With 7 bases removed from V and 8 bases from J, the gap between germline ends came to 23 bases. The CDR3 totals 16 residues. The CDR3 bases are TGTGCCAGCATTCGTACCTCCCAGGGGATTAGAGGGGAGCTGTTTTTT. Encoded protein: CASIRTSQGIRGELFF.

This clonotype occurred a few times. The chain uses TRBV12-3 or TRBV12-4 and TRBJ2-1; maybe TRBD1 (5 bases). Trimming left V 3 bases short and J 0 bases short, with 9 bases between. The CDR3 is made up of 15 amino acids. As DNA, the CDR3 is TGTGCCAGCAGTTTTCATGGGGCCTCCTACAATGAGCAGTTCTTC. As protein: CASSFHGASYNEQFF.

This clonotype appeared a few times. The chain couples TRBV28 to TRBJ1-1, with 11 positions matching TRBD1. Losses at the gene ends were 5 bases for V and 10 bases for J; bases not matched to a gene: 12. Per the germline V gene, CDR1 is MDHEN and CDR2 is SYDVKM. The length of the CDR3 is 15 residues. The CDR3: CASSATKDRGRRAFF. DNA for the CDR3: TGTGCCAGCAGTGCTACCAAGGACAGGGGGCGAAGAGCTTTCTTT.

V gene TRBV12-3 or TRBV12-4 combines with J gene TRBJ2-3; TRBD2 is a possible D gene (5 bases). The V and J ends lost 6 bases and 2 bases respectively, with 9 bases between them. This CDR3 is built from 13 residues. The CDR3 nucleotides read TGTGCCAGCAGCATGAGGGTCACAGATACGCAGTATTTT. Protein: CASSMRVTDTQYF.

This clonotype turned up a few times. The V call is TRBV19, the J call TRBJ1-1, with TRBD1 as a possible D gene (6 bases). The CDR3 loop spans 16 amino acids. V was pared by 3 bases and J by 6 bases, with 20 bases between. CDR1 and CDR2 (germline): LNHDA, SQIVND (reference sequence). In nucleotides, the CDR3 is TGTGCCAGTAGTATTTCAACAGGGTTTGGTATCGCTGAAGCTTTCTTT. This sequence encodes CASSISTGFGIAEAFF.

There are a few counts of this clonotype. The CDR3 loop is CAISTGTHNEQFF. The DNA of the CDR3 is TGTGCCATCAGTACCGGGACCCACAATGAGCAGTTCTTC. This chain joins TRBV10-3 and TRBJ2-1; D could derive from TRBD1 or TRBD2 (5 bases each). From germline, CDR1 is ENHRY and CDR2 SYGVKD. Trimming took off 5 bases at V and 5 bases at J, with 10 bases between the two ends. The CDR3 is 13 amino acids.

The V call is TRBV7-2, the J call TRBJ2-1; the match to TRBD2 covers 9 bases. Germline values: CDR1 SGHTA, CDR2 FQGNSA. The V and J ends lost 1 base and 8 bases, in that order; junction bases with no gene match: 6. CDR3 length: 15 residues. CDR3 nucleotide sequence: TGTGCCAGCAGCTTAGTTAGCGGGAGTAGCGATGAGCAGTTCTTC. Amino acids: CASSLVSGSSDEQFF.

The J gene is TRBJ1-1, the V gene TRBV2, with D perhaps TRBD1 (6 bases). The CDR3 spans 11 residues. CDR1 SNHLY and CDR2 FYNNEI come from the germline V gene. The CDR3 region is CSGAANTEAFF. CDR3 nucleotides: TGTTCGGGGGCAGCGAACACTGAAGCTTTCTTT.

The chain carries TRBV23-1 and TRBJ2-5, with 14 bases that match TRBD2. Being an ORF, TRBV23-1 has a function that is uncertain. This CDR3 spans 22 amino acids. The J segment lost 5 bases and the V segment lost 8 bases, leaving 28 bases of the junction unmatched. CDR3 sequence reads: CASWTQRGLAGEEDAFRETQYF. The CDR3 coding sequence is TGCGCCAGCTGGACCCAACGGGGACTAGCGGGAGAGGAGGATGCATTTCGGGAGACCCAGTACTTC.

The chain combines TRBV20-1 with TRBJ1-2; TRBD1 agrees at 7 bases. The germline CDR1 and CDR2 sequences are DFQATT and SNEGSKA (reference sequence). After removal of 5 bases from V and 2 bases from J, the junction contained 11 bases not matched to a gene. CDR3 size: 15 residues. DNA for the CDR3: TGCAGTGCTCGCGGACAGGAACCCTACAACTATGGCTACACCTTC. It specifies CSARGQEPYNYGYTF.

J is TRBJ2-1 and V is TRBV6-2 or TRBV6-3; D may be TRBD2 (5 bases). CDR1 is MNHEY and CDR2 is SVGEGT in the germline V gene. V lost 8 bases to trimming and J lost 0 bases, with 11 bases between them. The CDR3 is made up of 14 amino acids. The CDR3 loop is CASGDYLSYNEQFF. CDR3 sequence (DNA): TGTGCCAGCGGAGACTACCTCTCCTACAATGAGCAGTTCTTC.

V gene TRBV7-9 combines with J gene TRBJ1-4; unclear D gene. The V end lost 5 bases, the J end lost 8 bases, and 21 bases lay between the germline ends. Germline V gene sequence: CDR1 SEHNR, CDR2 FQNEAQ (reference sequence). The CDR3 is 16 amino acids. Written as DNA, the CDR3 is TGTGCCAGCAGCCCCCCCGTAGGGAGGGTGGAAGAAAAACTGTTTTTT. Translation: CASSPPVGRVEEKLFF.

V usage is TRBV19 and J usage is TRBJ2-3; the match to TRBD2 covers 10 bases. Germline values: CDR1 LNHDA, CDR2 SQIVND (reference sequence). Trimming at V came to 7 bases and at J to 3 bases, leaving 10 bases not matched to a gene. The CDR3 totals 16 residues. The CDR3: CASTSGSAEGTDTQYF. The CDR3 nucleotides read TGTGCCAGTACTAGCGGGAGTGCTGAGGGTACAGATACGCAGTATTTT.

This clonotype was found a few times. The rearrangement uses TRBV12-3 or TRBV12-4 and TRBJ2-5; TRBD1 matches at 7 bases. The trim removed 3 bases at V and 5 bases at J, leaving 6 bases unmatched. The CDR3 covers 14 residues. The CDR3 sequence: CASSLGDSMETQYF. In DNA, the CDR3 is TGTGCCAGCAGTTTGGGGGACAGTATGGAGACCCAGTACTTC.

The chain links TRBV20-1 to TRBJ2-7; TRBD1 agrees at 9 bases. CDR3 length: 14 amino acids. Trimming at V came to 5 bases and at J to 4 bases, leaving 9 bases not matched to a gene. Per the germline V gene, CDR1 is DFQATT and CDR2 is SNEGSKA (reference sequence). The CDR3 loop is CSASRSTGGYEQYF. Here the CDR3 DNA reads TGCAGTGCTTCACGATCGACAGGGGGGTACGAGCAGTACTTC.

The gene calls are TRBV12-3 or TRBV12-4 and TRBJ1-2; the D is unclear. The CDR3 contains 15 residues. Trimming cost V 3 bases and J 0 bases, with 11 bases left between them. CDR3 protein: CASSFTSNTNYGYTF. The DNA for the CDR3 is TGTGCCAGCAGTTTCACAAGTAATACTAACTATGGCTACACCTTC.

The J gene is TRBJ2-5, the V gene TRBV11-3; no firm D call. Germline V gene lookup returns CDR1 SGHNT and CDR2 YENEEA. Trimming stripped 1 base from V and 7 bases from J, with 10 bases between. The CDR3 consists of 13 residues. The CDR3 DNA reads as TGTGCCAGCAGCTTAGTAGGGTCGGGGACCCAGTACTTC. It encodes CASSLVGSGTQYF.